Given below is one T cell receptor (beta chain) in context. No antigen is known for it. This sample stems from a study of response to subunit inactivated influenza vaccine. Findings of the study overall: Authors suggested that a seasonal influenza vaccination recruits few new T cells each time.

TCRdb redid the calling of the RT-PCR reads with MiXCR, one entry per CDR3 protein. The sample has just under 250,000 distinct CDR3 sequences, more than 9% seen once. Sequencing used non-naive T cells sorted from PBMCs, obtained around 14 days before vaccination. The sequence was obtained from a man over 45 who received an inactivated influenza vaccine.

Written as DNA, the CDR3 is TGCGCCAGCAGCTGGGGGGTAGCGGGGAACGAGCAGTTCTTC. Translating gives CASSWGVAGNEQFF. This sequence joins TRBV4-3 and TRBJ2-1; 8 bases are a match to TRBD2. This CDR3 has 14 amino acids. Per germline, CDR1 LGHNA and CDR2 YSLEER. V lost 5 bases, J lost 10 bases, and 10 bases stayed unmatched.